The clone carrying this TCR beta chain has a handful of counts. The antigen remains undetermined. This sample stems from a study of PD-1 blockade in classical Hodgkin lymphoma. The study, taken as a whole, reports: The baseline diversity of complete responders showed similarity to that of newly diagnosed patients.

Specified time point: cycle 4 day 1 (C4D1), after more than 5 weeks of nivolumab. There was relapse after autologous stem cell transplantation in every patient, and there was variation in brentuximab vedotin exposure. Sequencing used immunoSEQ multiplex PCR; TCRdb keeps in-frame clones, though not all of them. The data show about 5,000 clones, under 70% seen once. Germline values: CDR1 SGHRS, CDR2 YFSETQ. The CDR3 loop spans 14 amino acids. Trimming took off 5 bases at V and 3 bases at J, with 15 bases between the two ends. The source of this sequence is a human donor with classical Hodgkin lymphoma. Material: peripheral blood mononuclear cells (PBMCs), obtained before the fourth cycle of nivolumab. V is TRBV5-1 and J is TRBJ2-7, with D possibly TRBD1 on 6 matching bases. The CDR3 sequence: CASRRTDMGYEQYF. As DNA, the CDR3 is TGCGCCAGCAGACGGACAGACATGGGCTACGAGCAGTACTTC.